This TCR beta chain was obtained from a study of STAT5B mutations in CD4+ large granular lymphocyte leukemia. Study background: Healthy donors showed HLA-associated enrichment of the CDR3 'QG' motif. Study-wide results and limits: Main leukemic clonotypes were patient-specific, but more than 20% appeared at low frequency elsewhere. 8/27 top patient clones versus 2/35 control clones were TRBV06-family.

Generated by immunoSEQ multiplex PCR, the TCRdb table keeps only in-frame clones and is missing some. The table includes about 31,000 clones, just under 75% detected once. About this clone: Its antigen is undetermined.

Control samples were healthy donors' buffy coats. V shed 5 bases and J shed 6 bases, with 7 bases lying between them. In germline, CDR1 is SGHTA, CDR2 FQGNSA. The CDR3 spans 12 residues. Specimen: CD4+ T cells from blood buffy coats. This sequence was found in a human donor in good health. This chain links TRBV7-2 with TRBJ2-2; D is undetermined. The DNA of the CDR3 is TGTGCCAGCAGCCACACCGCCGGGGAGCTGTTTTTT. This gives the protein CASSHTAGELFF. Complete variable domain (other parts from reference TRBV7-2 and TRBJ2-2): GAGVSQSPSNKVTEKGKDVELRCDPISGHTALYWYRQSLGQGLEFLIYFQGNSAPDKSGLPSDRFSAERTGGSVSTLTIQRTQQEDSAVYLCASSHTAGELFFGEGSRLTVL.